This TCR beta chain was documented in a study of T cell repertoires in ileal Crohn's disease. The sample holds one count of this clone. V shed 3 bases and J 3 bases; nucleotides not matched to a gene: 3. Germline V CDR1 and CDR2: SNHLY, FYNNEI. The CDR3 is 15 amino acids. The time point is: neoterminal ileum biopsy at postoperative endoscopy, about 6 months after surgery. TCRdb keeps only in-frame clones here, not all; method: immunoSEQ multiplex PCR. The table shows about 59,000 clones, with around nine tenths occurring only once. The sequencing input was ileal tissue. This clonotype originated in an adult with Crohn's disease. The chain employs TRBV2 and TRBJ1-4; 8 nucleotides agree with TRBD1. The CDR3 is CASSDRGRPNEKLFF. CDR3 DNA sequence: TGTGCCAGCAGTGACAGGGGGCGGCCTAATGAAAAACTGTTTTTT.